The 20 T cell receptor beta chains below all came from one sample that was sequenced in a study of T cell changes during pregnancy in multiple sclerosis (dated by TCRdb to about 2019). Receptor libraries were prepared by the immunoSEQ multiplex PCR assay. This is the immuneACCESS table as TCRdb keeps it, with only in-frame sequences that have V and J called. A part of the clones is gone; compared with another copy, unresolved V genes explain less than half, and the rest is unexplained. The sample table records 50,000 or so clones; around nine tenths of these occur just once. The ten largest make up 0.25% to 0.3% of the sample. Source: CD4+ T cells from peripheral blood mononuclear cells, taken in the second trimester of pregnancy. These receptors were collected from a female donor with multiple sclerosis, enrolled in a pregnancy study.

This clone was found once. The chain employs TRBV5-5 and TRBJ1-2; D might be TRBD1 (6 bases). Germline CDR1 reads SGHKS; CDR2 reads YYEKEE (reference sequence). The CDR3 extends over 14 amino acids. The ends were cut back, 4 bases at V and 5 bases at J, with 15 bases in the middle. CDR3 region: CASSLMGHLYGYTF. The CDR3, as DNA: TGTGCCAGCAGCCTAATGGGACATCTGTATGGCTACACCTTC.

The chain recombines TRBV5-4 with TRBJ1-5; D not certain. This CDR3 has 20 amino acids. Germline loops: CDR1 SGHNT, CDR2 YYREEE (reference sequence). Between the trimmed V and J ends, which lost 5 bases and 0 bases, there was a span of 27 bases. The CDR3 sequence: CASRRVRLRKWRPSNQPQHF. The CDR3 region has the DNA TGTGCCAGCAGGAGGGTGCGGCTTAGGAAGTGGCGACCTAGCAATCAGCCCCAGCATTTT. The whole variable domain, filled in from reference TRBV5-4 and TRBJ1-5, reads ETGVTQSPTHLIKTRGQQVTLRCSSQSGHNTVSWYQQALGQGPQFIFQYYREEENGRGNFPPRFSGLQFPNYSSELNVNALELDDSALYLCASRRVRLRKWRPSNQPQHFGDGTRLSIL.

The chain recombines TRBV6-1 with TRBJ1-6; D uncertain. Trimming shortened V by 2 bases and J by 13 bases, and 9 bases separated the two germline ends. The germline V gene encodes CDR1 MNHNS and CDR2 SASEGT. The CDR3 sequence is 12 residues long. The CDR3 sequence is CASSEHWPPLHF. Written as DNA, the CDR3 is TGTGCCAGCAGTGAACATTGGCCCCCCCTCCACTTT.

This chain uses TRBV4-2 with TRBJ1-2; the D is unclear. The CDR3 length is 15 residues. The V end lost 0 bases, the J end lost 1 base, and 9 bases lay between the germline ends. Germline V CDR1 and CDR2: LGHNA, YNFKEQ. For the CDR3, the DNA is TGTGCCAGCAGCCAAGAAGGAGGGAATAACTATGGCTACACCTTC. It codes for CASSQEGGNNYGYTF.

The rearrangement links TRBV15 to TRBJ2-1; possible D gene TRBD1, 7 bases. The germline gives CDR1 LNHNV, CDR2 YYDKDF (reference sequence). The CDR3 has 20 amino acids. Deletions cut 0 bases from V and 3 bases from J, with 24 bases between. CDR3 nucleotide sequence: TGTGCCACCAGCAGAGATTATTGGTCCCTTACTCAGGGGGGCTACAATGAGCAGTTCTTC. It translates to CATSRDYWSLTQGGYNEQFF.

This chain connects TRBV7-9 to TRBJ2-6; D ambiguous. Germline V lookup: CDR1 SEHNR, CDR2 FQNEAQ (reference sequence). CDR3 length: 16 residues. V dropped 10 bases and J dropped 0 bases, with 16 bases sitting between them. This CDR3 reads CAILQPSNSGANVLTF. The CDR3 DNA reads TGTGCCATCTTACAGCCCTCTAACTCTGGGGCCAACGTCCTGACTTTC.

The chain links TRBV5-6 to TRBJ2-3, with 8 bases that match TRBD2. The length of the CDR3 is 16 residues. From germline, CDR1 is SGHDT and CDR2 YYEEEE. V dropped 2 bases and J dropped 4; count of bases not matched to a gene: 9. The CDR3 protein is CASSFFLRGGSDTQYF. The CDR3 DNA sequence: TGTGCCAGCAGCTTCTTCTTACGGGGGGGATCAGATACGCAGTATTTT. The full variable domain, rest sourced from reference TRBV5-6 and TRBJ2-3, is DAGVTQSPTHLIKTRGQQVTLRCSPKSGHDTVSWYQQALGQGPQFIFQYYEEEERQRGNFPDRFSGHQFPNYSSELNVNALLLGDSALYLCASSFFLRGGSDTQYFGPGTRLTVL.

The V and J genes are TRBV9 and TRBJ2-4; D is perhaps TRBD1 (5 bases). Germline CDR1 is SGDLS and CDR2 is YYNGEE. CDR3 length: 14 residues. V lost 1 base and J 8 bases, leaving 13 bases between the germline ends. CDR3: CASSVQGVEDIQYF. The CDR3 DNA sequence: TGTGCCAGCAGCGTACAAGGGGTCGAGGACATTCAGTACTTC.

The genes are TRBV10-3 and TRBJ1-2; D possibly corresponds to TRBD1 (5 bases). V lost 7 bases and J 6 bases, leaving 12 bases between the germline ends. Germline values: CDR1 ENHRY, CDR2 SYGVKD. The length of the CDR3 is 12 residues. The CDR3 is CAIKAGRDGYTF. In nucleotides, the CDR3 is TGTGCCATCAAGGCAGGGCGAGATGGCTACACCTTC.

This chain connects TRBV27 to TRBJ1-5, with D possibly matching TRBD1 (5 bases). The V end was cut by 8 bases, the J end by 3 bases, with 17 bases between. The CDR3 is 15 amino acids. Germline V gene sequence: CDR1 MNHEY, CDR2 SMNVEV (reference sequence). CDR3 protein: CASPSQRTLNQPQHF. The CDR3 nucleotides read TGTGCCAGCCCCTCCCAAAGGACACTCAATCAGCCCCAGCATTTT.

V is TRBV27 and J is TRBJ2-5; 9 bases line up with TRBD2. The trim removed 2 bases at V and 2 bases at J, leaving 3 bases unmatched. Germline CDR1 MNHEY, CDR2 SMNVEV (reference sequence). The CDR3 totals 15 residues. CDR3 in DNA: TGTGCCAGCAGTTTACTAGCGGGGCCACAAGAGACCCAGTACTTC. This sequence encodes CASSLLAGPQETQYF.

This chain joins TRBV4-1 and TRBJ2-7; possibly TRBD2 for D (6 bases). Deletions cut 4 bases from V and 5 bases from J, with 18 bases between. CDR1 MGHRA and CDR2 YSYEKL come from the germline V gene. The CDR3 extends over 15 amino acids. The CDR3 spells CASSLSEGGADEQYF. In DNA, the CDR3 is TGCGCCAGCAGCCTGTCCGAAGGCGGGGCCGACGAGCAGTACTTC.

This clone was detected only a few times. The chain is built from TRBV25-1 and TRBJ1-2; D is ambiguous. This CDR3 region has 13 residues. V lost 7 bases and J 8 bases, leaving 17 bases between the germline ends. Germline assignment: CDR1 MGHDK and CDR2 SYGVNS. CDR3 nucleotides: TGTGCCAGCACCCCCGCCGTGGCCCAGGGCTACACCTTC. Encoded protein: CASTPAVAQGYTF.

The chain carries TRBV7-9 and TRBJ2-3; 10 bases agree with TRBD2. Germline values: CDR1 SEHNR, CDR2 FQNEAQ (reference sequence). The CDR3 spans 15 residues. V lost 6 bases and J lost 0; bases outside the gene matches: 3. CDR3 nucleotides: TGTGCCAGCAGAGGACTAGCGGAGAGCACAGATACGCAGTATTTT. It is translated as CASRGLAESTDTQYF.

V is TRBV9 and J is TRBJ1-1; perhaps TRBD1 as D (5 bases). Germline V gene data show CDR1 as SGDLS and CDR2 as YYNGEE. The ends were cut back, 3 bases at V and 5 bases at J, with 20 bases in the middle. The CDR3 extends over 16 amino acids. CDR3 sequence: CASSAQGRRGKTEAFF. For the CDR3, the DNA is TGTGCCAGCAGCGCCCAAGGACGGAGGGGTAAGACTGAAGCTTTCTTT.

This clone has a single count. The chain uses TRBV28 and TRBJ2-5; D uncertain. Deletions cut 3 bases from V and 7 bases from J, with 9 bases between. CDR3 length: 12 amino acids. CDR1 is MDHEN and CDR2 is SYDVKM in the germline V gene. CDR3 in DNA: TGTGCCAGCAGTTTTCTCCGAGGGACCCAGTACTTC. It encodes CASSFLRGTQYF. Drawing the rest from reference TRBV28 and TRBJ2-5, the complete variable domain is DVKVTQSSRYLVKRTGEKVFLECVQDMDHENMFWYRQDPGLGLRLIYFSYDVKMKEKGDIPEGYSVSREKKERFSLILESASTNQTSMYLCASSFLRGTQYFGPGTRLLVL.

V gene TRBV5-5 combines with J gene TRBJ1-6; D is perhaps TRBD1 (5 bases). The CDR3 spans 15 residues. Germline V CDR1 and CDR2: SGHKS, YYEKEE (reference sequence). Trimming took off 0 bases at V and 11 bases at J, with 15 bases between the two ends. CDR3 nucleotide sequence: TGTGCCAGCAGCTTGGACAGGCAGTTCAACACACCCCTCCACTTT. This sequence encodes CASSLDRQFNTPLHF.

The chain has TRBV7-3 and TRBJ1-2; TRBD1 agrees at 8 bases. The CDR3 is 13 amino acids. Germline V CDR1 and CDR2: SGHTA, FQGTGA. V was pared by 2 bases and J by 7 bases, with 3 bases of the junction left unmatched. Here the CDR3 reads CASSLQGAFGYTF. DNA of the CDR3: TGTGCCAGCAGCTTACAGGGGGCGTTTGGCTACACCTTC. Variable domain in full (rest from reference TRBV7-3 and TRBJ1-2): GAGVSQTPSNKVTEKGKYVELRCDPISGHTALYWYRQSLGQGPEFLIYFQGTGAADDSGLPNDRFFAVRPEGSVSTLKIQRTERGDSAVYLCASSLQGAFGYTFGSGTRLTVV.

The CDR3 coding sequence is TGTGCCAGCAGACGGGGGAACACTGAAGCTTTCTTT. Protein product: CASRRGNTEAFF. This chain uses TRBV6-5 with TRBJ1-1; D gene ambiguous. The CDR3 has 12 residues. Germline-derived CDR1 and CDR2 are MNHEY and SVGAGI. Trimming took 6 bases from V and 1 from J, leaving 6 bases between them.

This rearrangement joins TRBV6-1 to TRBJ2-7; D gene uncertain. Germline CDR1 reads MNHNS; CDR2 reads SASEGT. CDR3 length: 12 amino acids. V lost 3 bases and J lost 3, with 6 bases in between. The CDR3 is CASSERLYEQYF. In DNA, the CDR3 is TGTGCCAGCAGTGAGAGGCTCTACGAGCAGTACTTC.